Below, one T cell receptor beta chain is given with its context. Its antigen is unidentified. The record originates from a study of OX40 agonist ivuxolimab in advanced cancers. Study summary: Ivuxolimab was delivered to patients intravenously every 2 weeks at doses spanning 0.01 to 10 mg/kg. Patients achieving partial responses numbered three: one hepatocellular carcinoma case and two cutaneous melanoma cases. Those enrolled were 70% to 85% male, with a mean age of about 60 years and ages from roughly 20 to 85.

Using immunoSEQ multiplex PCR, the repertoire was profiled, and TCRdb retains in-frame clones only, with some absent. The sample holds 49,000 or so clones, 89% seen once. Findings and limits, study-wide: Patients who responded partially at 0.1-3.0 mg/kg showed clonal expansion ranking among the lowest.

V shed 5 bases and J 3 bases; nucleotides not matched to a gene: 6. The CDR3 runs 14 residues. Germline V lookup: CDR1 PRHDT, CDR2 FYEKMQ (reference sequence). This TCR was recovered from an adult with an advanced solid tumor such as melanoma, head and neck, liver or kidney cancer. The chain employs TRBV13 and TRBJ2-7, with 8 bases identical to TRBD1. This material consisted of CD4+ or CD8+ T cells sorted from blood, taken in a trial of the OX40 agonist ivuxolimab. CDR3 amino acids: CASSPNRGYYEQYF. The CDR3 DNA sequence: TGTGCCAGCAGCCCCAACAGGGGGTACTACGAGCAGTACTTC. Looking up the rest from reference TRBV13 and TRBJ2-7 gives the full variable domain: AAGVIQSPRHLIKEKRETATLKCYPIPRHDTVYWYQQGPGQDPQFLISFYEKMQSDKGSIPDRFSAQQFSDYHSELNMSSLELGDSALYFCASSPNRGYYEQYFGPGTRLTVT.